Presented here are 11 T cell receptor beta chains from one specimen sequenced in a study of siplizumab effects on memory and regulatory T cells (dated by TCRdb to the late 2010s). The method behind the library was the immunoSEQ multiplex PCR assay. Drawn from immuneACCESS, this table holds only the in-frame rearrangements with V and J called that TCRdb kept. Clones are partly lost; checked studies trace under half to an unresolved V gene and leave the rest unexplained. This sample holds approximately 110,000 clones; about 90% were observed only once. Of the sample, around 0.75% is held by the ten largest clones. The specimen sequenced was Tregs sorted from blood. The receptor set was obtained from a human donor in good health.

The rearrangement links TRBV2 to TRBJ2-2, with a weak D call TRBD2 (5 bases). V was clipped by 7 bases and J by 6 bases, with 15 bases between them. In germline, CDR1 is SNHLY, CDR2 FYNNEI. The CDR3 has 14 residues. The CDR3 is CASKKVVGAGELFF. CDR3 coding DNA: TGTGCCAGCAAAAAAGTCGTCGGGGCCGGGGAGCTGTTTTTT.

This chain links TRBV5-1 with TRBJ1-1, with TRBD1 identical over 9 bases. There are 15 residues in the CDR3. The germline V gene has CDR1 SGHRS and CDR2 YFSETQ. V was clipped by 4 bases and J by 0 bases; unmatched bases: 4. This chain's CDR3 is CASSQQGAVNTEAFF. The CDR3, as DNA: TGCGCCAGCAGCCAACAGGGGGCCGTGAACACTGAAGCTTTCTTT.

The chain combines TRBV2 with TRBJ1-2; 9 bases match TRBD1. V lost 4 bases and J lost 7; bases outside the gene matches: 7. CDR3 size: 14 residues. Germline V gene lookup returns CDR1 SNHLY and CDR2 FYNNEI. In DNA, the CDR3 is TGTGCCAGCAGTGCCGACAGGGGGGACTTTGGCTACACCTTC. Its translation: CASSADRGDFGYTF.

The table lists this clone with a count of one. Written as DNA, the CDR3 is TGTGCCAGCAGTATCCGACTAGATGATGAGCAGTTCTTC. It specifies CASSIRLDDEQFF. The chain recombines TRBV6-1 with TRBJ2-1, with a possible D match to TRBD2 (6 bases). Germline V gene data show CDR1 as MNHNS and CDR2 as SASEGT. The CDR3 sequence is 13 residues long. V lost 5 bases and J 8 bases, leaving 13 bases between the germline ends.

The V gene is TRBV7-8, the J gene TRBJ2-2; perhaps D is TRBD1 or TRBD2 (6 bases each). V was pared by 4 bases and J by 4 bases, with 19 bases between. CDR3 length equals 17 residues. Germline V CDR1 and CDR2: SGHVS, FQNEAQ. CDR3 protein: CASSSIPGAVGTGELFF. In nucleotides, the CDR3 is TGTGCCAGCAGCTCTATTCCGGGGGCAGTGGGCACCGGGGAGCTGTTTTTT.

The genes are TRBV11-3 and TRBJ2-3; no reliable D call. Germline V gene data show CDR1 as SGHNT and CDR2 as YENEEA. V was shortened by 4 bases and J by 4 bases, with 15 bases between the two germline ends. The CDR3 length is 15 residues. The CDR3 loop is CASSSGDTEPDTQYF. CDR3 in DNA: TGTGCCAGCAGCTCCGGAGACACTGAGCCAGATACGCAGTATTTT.

The genes are TRBV7-9 and TRBJ1-2; D unresolved. Germline assignment: CDR1 SEHNR and CDR2 FQNEAQ (reference sequence). The CDR3 is made up of 15 amino acids. Trimming stripped 5 bases from V and 5 bases from J, with 18 bases between. CDR3 sequence reads: CASSPSSGIGYGYTF. CDR3 sequence (DNA): TGTGCCAGCAGCCCTTCGTCGGGTATTGGGTATGGCTACACCTTC.

This chain connects TRBV1 to TRBJ1-5. TRBV1 is a pseudogene locus. The CDR3 is 12 amino acids. DNA of the CDR3: TGCACCACCGACCGTAAAGGTCCGCCCCAGCATTTT. Protein sequence: CTTDRKGPPQHF.

The chain has TRBV6-5 and TRBJ2-3; no clear D. Trimming stripped 7 bases from V and 6 bases from J, with 5 bases between. This CDR3 spans 10 amino acids. CDR1 and CDR2 from the germline V gene are MNHEY and SVGAGI. CDR3 residues: CASNRDTQYF. DNA for the CDR3: TGTGCCAGCAATCGTGATACGCAGTATTTT.

V is TRBV5-8 and J is TRBJ2-5; 12 bases are shared with TRBD2. J was trimmed by 2 bases and V by 4 bases; bases with no gene match: 6. Germline V CDR1 and CDR2: SGHTS, YDEGEE. The CDR3 runs 16 residues. The CDR3 reads CASSHGLAGTQETQYF. In DNA, the CDR3 is TGTGCCAGCAGCCATGGACTAGCGGGAACTCAAGAGACCCAGTACTTC.

The J gene is TRBJ1-1, the V gene TRBV7-9; no definite D call. This CDR3 region has 14 residues. V lost 1 base, J lost 1 base, and 7 bases lay in between. Germline CDR1 and CDR2: SEHNR and FQNEAQ (reference sequence). In DNA form, the CDR3 reads TGTGCCAGCAGCTTAGGGCAGTGGAACACTGAAGCTTTCTTT. Translated: CASSLGQWNTEAFF.